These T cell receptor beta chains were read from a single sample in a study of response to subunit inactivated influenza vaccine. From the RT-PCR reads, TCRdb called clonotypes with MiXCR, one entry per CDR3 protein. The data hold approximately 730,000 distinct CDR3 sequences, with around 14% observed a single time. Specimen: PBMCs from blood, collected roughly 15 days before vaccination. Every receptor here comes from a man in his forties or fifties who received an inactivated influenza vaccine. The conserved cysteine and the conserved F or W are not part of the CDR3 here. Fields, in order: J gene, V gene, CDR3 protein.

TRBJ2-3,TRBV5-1,ASSLAGVAGTTDTQY
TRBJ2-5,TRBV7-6,ASSLSGGAAETQY
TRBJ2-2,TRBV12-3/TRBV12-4,ASSLSITGELF
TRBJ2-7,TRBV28,ASSPFRDRGYEQY
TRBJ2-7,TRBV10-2,ASRRQGWSSYEQY
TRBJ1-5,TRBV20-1,CATGASGARNQPQH
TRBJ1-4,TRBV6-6,ASSRPNEKLF
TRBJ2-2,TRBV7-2,ATAPSGSYTGELF
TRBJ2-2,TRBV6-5,ASSYWRDTGELF
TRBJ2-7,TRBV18,ASSPNTGVVSYEQY
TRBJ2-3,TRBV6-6,ASSYWEDTQY
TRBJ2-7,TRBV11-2,ASSSSYYETGEHEQY
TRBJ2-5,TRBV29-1,SVATGTGGIPQY
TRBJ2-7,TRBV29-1,SVEGHFNEQY
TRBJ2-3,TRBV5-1,ASSYSPTAHTDTQY
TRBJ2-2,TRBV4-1,ASSRTGLHTGELF
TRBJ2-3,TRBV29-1,SVKDRGRFADTQY
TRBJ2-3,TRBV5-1,ASSWSGRGTDTQY
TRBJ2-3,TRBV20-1,SAREGDWDRWPDTQY
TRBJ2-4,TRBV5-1,ASSPQGSVRLAKNIQY
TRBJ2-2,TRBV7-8,ASSSLGPFRNTGELF
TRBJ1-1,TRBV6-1,ASRHGYGGPPHLNTEAF
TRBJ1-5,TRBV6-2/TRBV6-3,ASSHRGPFNSNQPQH
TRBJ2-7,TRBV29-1,SVVWREDPYEQY
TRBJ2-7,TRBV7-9,ASNLGTGQDEQY
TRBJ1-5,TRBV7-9,ASSSTGASNQPQH
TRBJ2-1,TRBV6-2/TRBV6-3,ASSRGGTGSYEQF
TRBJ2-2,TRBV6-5,ASSSPGTSTGELF
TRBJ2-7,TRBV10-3,AIKGSSEQY
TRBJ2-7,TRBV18,ASSPNPGEQY
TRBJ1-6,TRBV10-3,AISEKPGTGNSPLH
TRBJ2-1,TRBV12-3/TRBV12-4,ASRYRDARGEQF
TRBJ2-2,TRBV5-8,ASSLAQNTGELF
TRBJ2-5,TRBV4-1,ASSQAASGGGLASLQQETQY
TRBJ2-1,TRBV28,ASSLGGSGSDEQF
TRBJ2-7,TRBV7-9,ASSFPLAGGLKQY
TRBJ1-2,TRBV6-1,ASRVQGGYGYT
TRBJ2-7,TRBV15,ATSREDRGREQY
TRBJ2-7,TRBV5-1,ASSLVRQGGTVEQY
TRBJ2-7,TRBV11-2,ASSLAQGTSYEQY
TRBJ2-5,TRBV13,ASSFGTREETQY
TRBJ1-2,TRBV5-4,ASSPLQGQNYGYT
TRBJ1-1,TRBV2,ASHRGRLTTNTEAF
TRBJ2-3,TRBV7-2,ASSSRQGSDTQY
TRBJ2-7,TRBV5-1,ASSPAAGARPYEQY
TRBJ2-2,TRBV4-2,ASSQVGGPPGELF
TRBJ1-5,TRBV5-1,ASSLAGNSNQPQH
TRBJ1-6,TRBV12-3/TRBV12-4,ASTLGGNSPLH
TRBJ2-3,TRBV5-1,ASSLDQLTDTQY
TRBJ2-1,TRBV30,AWSAASHNEQF
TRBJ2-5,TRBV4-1,ASSSWTSGEKTQY
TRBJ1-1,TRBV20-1,SARDLKNTEAF
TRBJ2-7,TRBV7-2,ASSLRVKQGKQY
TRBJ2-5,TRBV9,ASSAAGPQETQY